These 30 T cell receptor beta chains originate from one sample sequenced in a study of blood T cells in healthy people across ages. Using a J-beta primer mix together with a sample-barcoded 5' primer, a second PCR was run for roughly 6 to 12 cycles. TCRdb re-derived calls from the 5' RACE reads in MiXCR, one entry per CDR3 protein. The repertoire holds about 1.6 million distinct CDR3 sequences, roughly 30% seen once, with around 11% in the top ten. Material for sequencing was blood. The origin of the receptors is a woman aged 30 to 39 in good health.

This chain connects TRBV7-9 to TRBJ2-6; 7 nucleotides align to TRBD1. Germline loops: CDR1 SEHNR, CDR2 FQNEAQ (reference sequence). The CDR3 consists of 18 residues. The trim removed 0 bases at V and 2 bases at J, leaving 7 bases unmatched. CDR3 in amino acids: CASSLADRESPGANVLTF. The CDR3, as DNA: TGTGCCAGCAGCTTAGCTGACAGGGAATCTCCTGGGGCCAACGTCCTGACTTTC.

The chain carries TRBV9 and TRBJ2-3, with D tentatively TRBD2 (5 bases). Trimming left V 1 base short and J 3 bases short, with 9 bases between. The CDR3 runs 14 residues. The germline gives CDR1 SGDLS, CDR2 YYNGEE. CDR3 in DNA: TGTGCCAGCAGCGTAACGGGGAGAACAGATACGCAGTATTTT. It codes for CASSVTGRTDTQYF.

The J gene is TRBJ2-1, the V gene TRBV20-1; the match to TRBD2 covers 13 bases. V lost 6 bases to trimming and J lost 0 bases; unmatched junction nucleotides: 17. Germline V gene lookup returns CDR1 DFQATT and CDR2 SNEGSKA (reference sequence). The CDR3 runs to 20 residues. CDR3 nucleotide sequence: TGCAGTGCCCCGCCGGGACTAGCGGGAACCCCGGCGGACTCCTACAATGAGCAGTTCTTC. The encoded protein is CSAPPGLAGTPADSYNEQFF.

This clonotype was detected only a few times. The chain combines TRBV20-1 with TRBJ2-1; TRBD2 matches at 9 bases. The CDR3 is 16 residues long. CDR1 and CDR2 from the germline V gene are DFQATT and SNEGSKA (reference sequence). CDR3 nucleotides: TGCAGAGCTCTAGCGGGGTCCCCATCTAAGACCAATGAGCAGTTCTTC. This sequence encodes CRALAGSPSKTNEQFF.

V usage is TRBV7-8 and J usage is TRBJ2-1; D not certain. Germline loops: CDR1 SGHVS, CDR2 FQNEAQ. The germline V and J ends were trimmed by 6 bases and 0 bases, with 12 bases remaining between them. This CDR3 region has 15 residues. CDR3 coding DNA: TGTGCCAGCAGTCCAATTCAGAGCTCCTACAATGAGCAGTTCTTC. Amino acid sequence: CASSPIQSSYNEQFF.

This clonotype was picked up a small number of times. V gene TRBV6-5 combines with J gene TRBJ2-3; 10 bases match TRBD2. The CDR3 loop spans 15 amino acids. Germline CDR1 is MNHEY and CDR2 is SVGAGI. The V segment lost 2 bases and the J segment 4 bases; nucleotides outside the gene matches: 3. This chain's CDR3 is CASSYRLAGADTQYF. The CDR3 DNA reads TGTGCCAGCAGTTACCGTCTAGCGGGGGCAGATACGCAGTATTTT.

This clonotype was recorded a few times. The CDR3: CASSRGLAGVVDTQYF. The CDR3 region has the DNA TGTGCCAGCAGCCGCGGACTAGCGGGAGTGGTAGATACGCAGTATTTT. The J gene is TRBJ2-3, the V gene TRBV7-8, with TRBD2 identical over 13 bases. The CDR3 covers 16 residues. The germline gives CDR1 SGHVS, CDR2 FQNEAQ. Germline trimming cut 5 bases from V and 5 bases from J; bases unmatched to any gene: 7.

Worth noting for this clonotype: The junction and the germline gene differ at one end; a read error may be behind it. DNA of the CDR3: TGTGCCAGCAGAGCGGCGTCGAGCTCCTACAATGAGCAGTTCTTT. Translating it yields CASRAASSSYNEQFF. The rearrangement uses TRBV28 and TRBJ2-1; TRBD2 is a possible D gene (5 bases). CDR3 length: 15 amino acids. Per the germline V gene, CDR1 is MDHEN and CDR2 is SYDVKM.

This chain links TRBV15 with TRBJ1-1; no clear D gene. Per the germline V gene, CDR1 is LNHNV and CDR2 is YYDKDF (reference sequence). V shed 1 base and J shed 4 bases, with 16 bases lying between them. There are 16 residues in the CDR3. The CDR3 sequence is CATSRGSGVLGTEAFF. The CDR3, as DNA: TGTGCCACCAGCAGAGGGTCCGGGGTGTTGGGCACTGAAGCTTTCTTT.

V is TRBV20-1 and J is TRBJ2-5; tentative D call: TRBD1 (6 bases). The DNA matches TRBJ2-7 better at its end, which makes the J call doubtful. The CDR3 has 15 amino acids. Per germline, CDR1 DFQATT and CDR2 SNEGSKA (reference sequence). Written as DNA, the CDR3 is TGCAGTGCTAGTGGTTGGCGGACAGACCTCTACGAGCAGTACTTC. This translates into CSASGWRTDLYEQYF.

In its sample, this clonotype was seen many times. This chain uses TRBV20-1 with TRBJ2-7; tentative D call: TRBD1 (6 bases). The germline V gene has CDR1 DFQATT and CDR2 SNEGSKA (reference sequence). CDR3 length: 15 residues. Trimming removed 6 bases from V and 7 bases from J, with 25 bases in between. The CDR3: CSAEQSRTQGREQYF. The CDR3 DNA reads TGCAGTGCCGAACAGTCTAGGACCCAGGGGAGAGAGCAGTACTTC.

J is TRBJ2-1 and V is TRBV11-2; TRBD2 agrees at 8 bases. With V trimmed by 8 bases and J by 4 bases, 13 bases remained unmatched. In germline, CDR1 is SGHAT, CDR2 FQNNGV. CDR3 length: 16 amino acids. The CDR3 here is CASGLEAGVAYNEQFF. The CDR3 bases are TGTGCCAGCGGCCTTGAAGCGGGAGTTGCGTACAATGAGCAGTTCTTC. Full variable domain (outside the CDR3, taken from reference TRBV11-2 and TRBJ2-1): EAGVAQSPRYKIIEKRQSVAFWCNPISGHATLYWYQQILGQGPKLLIQFQNNGVVDDSQLPKDRFSAERLKGVDSTLKIQPAKLEDSAVYLCASGLEAGVAYNEQFFGPGTRLTVL.

Points on this clonotype: Relative to the germline gene, one junction end is altered; a read error may explain this. The gene calls are TRBV10-3 and TRBJ2-3; possibly TRBD2 for D (7 bases). The CDR3 runs to 15 residues. Germline CDR1 and CDR2: ENHRY and SYGVKD. In DNA form, the CDR3 reads TGTGCCAACAGTGACATCGAGGGGGGGCCAGATACGCAGTATTTT. As protein: CANSDIEGGPDTQYF.

The chain is built from TRBV7-3 and TRBJ1-1; no clear D. CDR1 SGHTA and CDR2 FQGTGA come from the germline V gene. The CDR3 length is 14 residues. Deletions cut 1 base from V and 1 base from J, with 7 bases between. The DNA of the CDR3 is TGTGCCAGCAGCTTAAGCGCGAAGAACACTGAAGCTTTCTTT. Protein sequence: CASSLSAKNTEAFF.

The chain couples TRBV7-9 to TRBJ2-5; perhaps TRBD1 as D (5 bases). The tail of the sequence fits TRBJ2-7 better, so the J call may be wrong. This CDR3 region has 13 residues. CDR1 and CDR2 from the germline V gene are SEHNR and FQNEAQ (reference sequence). The CDR3 nucleotides read TGTGCCAGCAGCTTAGCTAGGCAGGGCGAGCAGTACTTC. It is translated as CASSLARQGEQYF.

J is TRBJ2-1 and V is TRBV25-1; D is uncertain. The CDR3 is made up of 13 amino acids. Germline CDR1 reads MGHDK; CDR2 reads SYGVNS. Trimming left V 4 bases short and J 4 bases short, with 8 bases between. The CDR3, as DNA: TGTGCCAGCAGTGCCGCGCCATACAATGAGCAGTTCTTC. It yields the protein CASSAAPYNEQFF.

This chain links TRBV5-1 with TRBJ2-7, with D perhaps matching TRBD1 or TRBD2 (5 bases each). V was clipped by 5 bases and J by 2 bases, with 17 bases between them. This CDR3 contains 15 residues. Germline CDR1 is SGHRS and CDR2 is YFSETQ. CDR3 DNA sequence: TGCGCCAGCAGGTCGGGACCAGGGCCTACCTACGAGCAGTACTTC. Translated: CASRSGPGPTYEQYF.

Comment on this clonotype: Being one base from a much bigger clone, this may be a read error. The chain uses TRBV7-8 and TRBJ2-7; 7 bases align to TRBD1. The DNA end favors TRBJ2-5, so the J call may be wrong. This CDR3 has 16 residues. Germline-derived CDR1 and CDR2 are SGHVS and FQNEAQ. CDR3 sequence reads: CASSSQPGQLVETQYF. The CDR3 DNA sequence: TGTGCCAGCAGCTCCCAGCCGGGACAGCTAGTCGAGACCCAGTACTTC.

This chain connects TRBV27 to TRBJ1-6; D unresolved. This CDR3 contains 15 residues. The V end lost 5 bases, the J end lost 3 bases, and 11 bases lay between the germline ends. Germline loops: CDR1 MNHEY, CDR2 SMNVEV (reference sequence). For the CDR3, the DNA is TGTGCCAGCAGTCCTTGGGCAGGCTATAATTCACCCCTCCACTTT. It codes for CASSPWAGYNSPLHF.

Only a few counts were recorded for this clonotype. The chain employs TRBV7-9 and TRBJ1-1; unclear D gene. Germline-derived CDR1 and CDR2 are SEHNR and FQNEAQ (reference sequence). V gave up 7 bases and J gave up 11 bases, with 20 bases separating them. The CDR3 extends over 13 amino acids. The CDR3 DNA follows: TGTGCCAGCACGCAAGGCCCTCTCCTCGTGGCTTTCTTT. It is translated as CASTQGPLLVAFF. Filled out from reference TRBV7-9 and TRBJ1-1, the complete variable domain reads DTGVSQNPRHKITKRGQNVTFRCDPISEHNRLYWYRQTLGQGPEFLTYFQNEAQLEKSRLLSDRFSAERPKGSFSTLEIQRTEQGDSAMYLCASTQGPLLVAFFGQGTRLTVV.

This clonotype was observed a handful of times. The chain has TRBV4-2 and TRBJ2-7; maybe TRBD1 (6 bases). Between the trimmed V and J ends, which lost 4 bases and 0 bases, there was a span of 16 bases. The germline CDR1 and CDR2 sequences are LGHNA and YNFKEQ. CDR3 length: 16 residues. The CDR3 nucleotides are TGTGCCAGCAGCCTAGGCCGGGACACTCACTCCTACGAGCAGTACTTC. It translates to CASSLGRDTHSYEQYF.

The V call is TRBV28, the J call TRBJ1-2, with D perhaps TRBD1 (5 bases). The CDR3 is 15 amino acids. V lost 5 bases and J 8 bases, leaving 21 bases between the germline ends. Germline V gene lookup returns CDR1 MDHEN and CDR2 SYDVKM. The CDR3 sequence: CASSLRDRRTEGYTF. The CDR3 nucleotides are TGTGCCAGCAGTCTACGGGACCGACGGACGGAAGGCTACACCTTC.

There are many counts of this clonotype. The chain carries TRBV4-2 and TRBJ2-3; 13 bases match TRBD2. Losses at the gene ends were 2 bases for V and 2 bases for J; bases not matched to a gene: 13. This CDR3 spans 20 amino acids. Germline values: CDR1 LGHNA, CDR2 YNFKEQ. In nucleotides, the CDR3 is TGTGCCAGCAGCCAAATGTCCGAGACTAGCGGGGGGTACAACACAGATACGCAGTATTTT. Translated, it gives CASSQMSETSGGYNTDTQYF.

This clonotype has a handful of counts. V and J are TRBV2 and TRBJ2-3, with D possibly TRBD2 on 7 matching bases. Trimming pared 7 bases from V and 2 bases from J, leaving 13 bases between. The germline CDR1 and CDR2 sequences are SNHLY and FYNNEI. CDR3 length equals 14 residues. CDR3 DNA: TGTGCCAGCAAGGGGGGGTACTACACAGATACGCAGTATTTT. The encoded protein is CASKGGYYTDTQYF.

The gene calls are TRBV11-2 and TRBJ2-1; weak D call: TRBD1 (6 bases). The V end lost 7 bases, the J end lost 8 bases, and 15 bases lay between the germline ends. From germline, CDR1 is SGHAT and CDR2 FQNNGV. The CDR3 is 13 amino acids. The CDR3 reads CASTLWGPDEQFF. In DNA form, the CDR3 reads TGTGCCAGCACCCTGTGGGGGCCGGATGAGCAGTTCTTC.

The V call is TRBV28, the J call TRBJ2-7, with D maybe TRBD2 (6 bases). The germline gives CDR1 MDHEN, CDR2 SYDVKM. The CDR3 consists of 13 residues. Trimming left V 8 bases short and J 1 base short, with 12 bases between. The CDR3 bases are TGTGCCAGCTTCAGGCGGGATTCCTACGAGCAGTACTTC. Translation: CASFRRDSYEQYF. The variable domain in full, with the rest retrieved from reference TRBV28 and TRBJ2-7, is DVKVTQSSRYLVKRTGEKVFLECVQDMDHENMFWYRQDPGLGLRLIYFSYDVKMKEKGDIPEGYSVSREKKERFSLILESASTNQTSMYLCASFRRDSYEQYFGPGTRLTVT.

The chain carries TRBV2 and TRBJ2-3, with 9 bases aligning to TRBD2. This CDR3 comprises 17 residues. CDR1 is SNHLY and CDR2 is FYNNEI in the germline V gene. After removal of 3 bases from V and 4 bases from J, the junction contained 11 bases not matched to a gene. CDR3 sequence reads: CASSEGLGGGAADTQYF. CDR3 bases: TGTGCCAGCAGTGAGGGGCTCGGCGGGGGGGCGGCAGATACGCAGTATTTT.

The chain links TRBV7-2 to TRBJ1-2, with 7 bases aligning to TRBD1. The CDR3 extends over 13 amino acids. V was clipped by 5 bases and J by 7 bases; unmatched bases: 7. The V gene's germline CDR1 is SGHTA and CDR2 FQGNSA. The CDR3 sequence is CASSRGQARGYTF. Here the CDR3 DNA reads TGTGCCAGCAGCCGCGGACAGGCGCGTGGCTACACCTTC.

The chain combines TRBV10-3 with TRBJ2-3, with 9 positions matching TRBD2. This CDR3 is built from 15 residues. Germline loops: CDR1 ENHRY, CDR2 SYGVKD. With V trimmed by 5 bases and J by 2 bases, 5 bases remained unmatched. The CDR3: CAISLGLATTDTQYF. The CDR3 nucleotides read TGTGCCATCAGTCTCGGACTAGCGACCACAGATACGCAGTATTTT.

The genes are TRBV5-1 and TRBJ2-1; D perhaps matches TRBD2 (6 bases). Deletions cut 4 bases from V and 2 bases from J, with 16 bases between. Per the germline V gene, CDR1 is SGHRS and CDR2 is YFSETQ. This CDR3 comprises 16 residues. The CDR3 here is CASSVLSGWAYNEQFF. CDR3 nucleotide sequence: TGCGCCAGCAGCGTATTGAGCGGGTGGGCCTACAATGAGCAGTTCTTC.